The T cell receptor (beta chain) under discussion was sequenced for a study of T cells in Graves' hyperthyroidism and ophthalmopathy. In regard to this clonotype: This may be a read error, as it is one base from a much larger clone.

The CDR3 consists of 15 residues. V lost 2 bases and J 7 bases, leaving 15 bases between the germline ends. Amplification of TCR beta CDR3 regions was performed using RNA transcripts as template. The HTBI set primed first-round TCR CDR3 RT-PCR. From the multiplex PCR reads, TCRdb called clonotypes with MiXCR, one entry per CDR3 protein. The sample lists around 540,000 distinct CDR3 sequences, more than 15% seen once, with roughly 29% in the top ten. The chain is built from TRBV12-3 or TRBV12-4 and TRBJ2-1; the D call may be TRBD1 or TRBD2 (5 bases each). The clonotype was recovered from a woman younger than 45 with Graves' ophthalmopathy. Sequenced material: blood. CDR3: CASSLRPGPRNEQFF. CDR3 sequence (DNA): TGTGCCAGCAGTTTACGGCCGGGGCCGAGGAATGAGCAGTTCTTC.